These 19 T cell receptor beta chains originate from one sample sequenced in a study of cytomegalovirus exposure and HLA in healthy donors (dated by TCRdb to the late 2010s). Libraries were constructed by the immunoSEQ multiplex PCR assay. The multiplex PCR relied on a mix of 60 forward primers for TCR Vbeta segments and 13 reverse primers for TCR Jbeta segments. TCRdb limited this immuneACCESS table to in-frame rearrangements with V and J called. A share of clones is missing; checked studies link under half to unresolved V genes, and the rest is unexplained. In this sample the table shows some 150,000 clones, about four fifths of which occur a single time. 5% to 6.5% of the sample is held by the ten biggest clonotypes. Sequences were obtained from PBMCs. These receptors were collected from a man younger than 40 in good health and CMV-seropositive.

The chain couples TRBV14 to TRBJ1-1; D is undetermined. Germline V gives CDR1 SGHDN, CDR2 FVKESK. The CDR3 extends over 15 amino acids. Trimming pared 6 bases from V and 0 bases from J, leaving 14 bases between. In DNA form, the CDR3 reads TGTGCCAGCAGTCATTTCGGAGGCTTGAACACTGAAGCTTTCTTT. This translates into CASSHFGGLNTEAFF.

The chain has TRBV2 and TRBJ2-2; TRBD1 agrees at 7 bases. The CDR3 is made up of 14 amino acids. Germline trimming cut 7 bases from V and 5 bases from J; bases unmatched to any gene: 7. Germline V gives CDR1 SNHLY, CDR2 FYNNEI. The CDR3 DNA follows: TGTGCCAGCACTCCGGGACAGATAACCGGGGAGCTGTTTTTT. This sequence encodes CASTPGQITGELFF. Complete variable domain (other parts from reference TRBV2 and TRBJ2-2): EPEVTQTPSHQVTQMGQEVILRCVPISNHLYFYWYRQILGQKVEFLVSFYNNEISEKSEIFDDQFSVERPDGSNFTLKIRSTKLEDSAMYFCASTPGQITGELFFGEGSRLTVL.

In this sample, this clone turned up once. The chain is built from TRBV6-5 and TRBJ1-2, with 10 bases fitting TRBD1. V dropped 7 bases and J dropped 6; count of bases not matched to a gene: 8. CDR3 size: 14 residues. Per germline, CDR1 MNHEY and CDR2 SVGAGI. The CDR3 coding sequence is TGTGCCAGCACCGCGACAGGGGGCAGAGATGGCTACACCTTC. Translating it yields CASTATGGRDGYTF.

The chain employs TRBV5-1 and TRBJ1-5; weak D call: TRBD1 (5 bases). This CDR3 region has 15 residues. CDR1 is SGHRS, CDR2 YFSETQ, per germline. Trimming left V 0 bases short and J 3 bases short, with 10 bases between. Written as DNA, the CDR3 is TGCGCCAGCAGCTTGGGGGGCGGATACAATCAGCCCCAGCATTTT. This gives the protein CASSLGGGYNQPQHF. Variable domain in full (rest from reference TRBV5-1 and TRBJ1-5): KAGVTQTPRYLIKTRGQQVTLSCSPISGHRSVSWYQQTPGQGLQFLFEYFSETQRNKGNFPGRFSGRQFSNSRSEMNVSTLELGDSALYLCASSLGGGYNQPQHFGDGTRLSIL.

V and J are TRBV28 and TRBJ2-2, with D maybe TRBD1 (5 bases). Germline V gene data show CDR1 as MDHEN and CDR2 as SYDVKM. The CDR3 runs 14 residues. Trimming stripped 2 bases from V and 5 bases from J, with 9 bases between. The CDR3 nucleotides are TGTGCCAGCAGTTTAACCAGGGTAACCGGGGAGCTGTTTTTT. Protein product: CASSLTRVTGELFF.

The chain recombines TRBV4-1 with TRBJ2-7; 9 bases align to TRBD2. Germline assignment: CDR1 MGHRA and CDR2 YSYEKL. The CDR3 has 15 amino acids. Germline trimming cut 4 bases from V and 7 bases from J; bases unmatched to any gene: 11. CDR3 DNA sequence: TGCGCCAGCAGCCCCGGAAGCGGGGGGATGCATGAGCAGTACTTC. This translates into CASSPGSGGMHEQYF.

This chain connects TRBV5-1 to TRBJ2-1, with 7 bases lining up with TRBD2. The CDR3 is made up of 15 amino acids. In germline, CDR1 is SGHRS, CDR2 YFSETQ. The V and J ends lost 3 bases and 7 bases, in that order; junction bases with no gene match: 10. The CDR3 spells CASSYSGSAGNEQFF. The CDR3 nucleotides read TGCGCCAGCAGCTATAGCGGGTCAGCAGGGAATGAGCAGTTCTTC.

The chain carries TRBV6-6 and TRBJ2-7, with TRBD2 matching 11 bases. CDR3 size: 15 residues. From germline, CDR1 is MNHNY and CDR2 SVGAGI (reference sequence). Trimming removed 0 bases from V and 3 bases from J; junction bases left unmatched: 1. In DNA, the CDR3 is TGTGCCAGCAGTTACTCGCTAGCGGGGGGCTACGAGCAGTACTTC. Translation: CASSYSLAGGYEQYF.

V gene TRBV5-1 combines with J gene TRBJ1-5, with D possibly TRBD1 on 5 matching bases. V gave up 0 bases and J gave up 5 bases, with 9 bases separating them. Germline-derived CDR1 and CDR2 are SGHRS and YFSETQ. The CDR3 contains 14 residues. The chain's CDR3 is CASSLAVGDQPQHF. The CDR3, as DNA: TGCGCCAGCAGCTTGGCGGTAGGGGATCAGCCCCAGCATTTT.

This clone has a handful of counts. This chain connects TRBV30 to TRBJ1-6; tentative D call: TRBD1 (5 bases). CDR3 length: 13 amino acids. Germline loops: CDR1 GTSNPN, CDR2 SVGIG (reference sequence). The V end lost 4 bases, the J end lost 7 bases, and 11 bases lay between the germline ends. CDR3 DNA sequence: TGTGCCTGGAAGGAAGGGGAAAATTCACCCCTCCACTTT. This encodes CAWKEGENSPLHF.

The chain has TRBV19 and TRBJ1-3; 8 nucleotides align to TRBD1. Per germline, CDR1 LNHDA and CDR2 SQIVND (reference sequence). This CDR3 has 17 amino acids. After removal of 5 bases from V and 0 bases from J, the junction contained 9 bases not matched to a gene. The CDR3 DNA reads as TGTGCCAGTAGTCTCATGACAGGGGCGAGCTCTGGAAACACCATATATTTT. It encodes CASSLMTGASSGNTIYF.

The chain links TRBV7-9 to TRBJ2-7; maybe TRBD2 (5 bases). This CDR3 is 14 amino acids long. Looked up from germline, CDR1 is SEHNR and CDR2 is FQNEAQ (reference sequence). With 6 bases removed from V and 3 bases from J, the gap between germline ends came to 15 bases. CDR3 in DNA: TGTGCCAGCAGTCCTAGCTGGGAGCACTACGAGCAGTACTTC. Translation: CASSPSWEHYEQYF. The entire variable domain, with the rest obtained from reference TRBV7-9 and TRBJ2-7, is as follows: DTGVSQNPRHKITKRGQNVTFRCDPISEHNRLYWYRQTLGQGPEFLTYFQNEAQLEKSRLLSDRFSAERPKGSFSTLEIQRTEQGDSAMYLCASSPSWEHYEQYFGPGTRLTVT.

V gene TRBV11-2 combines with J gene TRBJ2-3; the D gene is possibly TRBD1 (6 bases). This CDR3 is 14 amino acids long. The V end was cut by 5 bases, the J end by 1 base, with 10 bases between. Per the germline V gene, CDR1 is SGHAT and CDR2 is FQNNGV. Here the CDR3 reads CASSPQGRTDTQYF. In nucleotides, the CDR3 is TGTGCCAGCAGCCCCCAGGGGCGCACAGATACGCAGTATTTT.

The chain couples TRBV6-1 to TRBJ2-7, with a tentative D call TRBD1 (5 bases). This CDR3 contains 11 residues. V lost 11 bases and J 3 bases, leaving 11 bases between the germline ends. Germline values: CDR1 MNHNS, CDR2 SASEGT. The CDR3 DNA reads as TGTGCCTGCCGGACAAACTACGAGCAGTACTTC. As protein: CACRTNYEQYF.

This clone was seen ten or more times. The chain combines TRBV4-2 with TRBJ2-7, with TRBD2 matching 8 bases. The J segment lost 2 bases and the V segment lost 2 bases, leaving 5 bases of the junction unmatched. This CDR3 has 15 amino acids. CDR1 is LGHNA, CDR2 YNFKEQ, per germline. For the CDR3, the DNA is TGTGCCAGCAGCCAATCAGCGGGAGACACCTACGAGCAGTACTTC. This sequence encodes CASSQSAGDTYEQYF.

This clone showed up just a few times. The CDR3 bases are TGCGCCAGCAGCCATACAGGGAGCTATTCACCCCTCCACTTT. Its protein product is CASSHTGSYSPLHF. V gene TRBV4-3 combines with J gene TRBJ1-6, with D maybe TRBD1 (6 bases). The germline V and J ends were trimmed by 3 bases and 8 bases, with 11 bases remaining between them. The germline V gene encodes CDR1 LGHNA and CDR2 YSLEER. The CDR3 spans 14 residues.

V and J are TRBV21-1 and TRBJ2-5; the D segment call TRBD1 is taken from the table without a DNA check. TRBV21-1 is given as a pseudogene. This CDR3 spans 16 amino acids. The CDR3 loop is CASSRPPGQGKETQYF. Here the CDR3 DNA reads TGTGCCAGCAGCCGCCCTCCGGGACAGGGGAAAGAGACCCAGTACTTC.

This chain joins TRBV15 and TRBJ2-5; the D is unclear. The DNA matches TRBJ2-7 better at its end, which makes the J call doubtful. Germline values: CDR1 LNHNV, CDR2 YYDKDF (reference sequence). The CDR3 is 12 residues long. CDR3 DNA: TGTGCCACCAGCAGAGACGGTTTCGAGCAGTACTTC. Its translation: CATSRDGFEQYF.

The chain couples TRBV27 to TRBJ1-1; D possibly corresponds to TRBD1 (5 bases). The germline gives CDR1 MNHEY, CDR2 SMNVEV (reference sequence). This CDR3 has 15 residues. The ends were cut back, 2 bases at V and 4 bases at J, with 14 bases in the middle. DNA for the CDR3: TGTGCCAGCAGTTTAAACGGGGGGGGTCGCACTGAAGCTTTCTTT. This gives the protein CASSLNGGGRTEAFF.